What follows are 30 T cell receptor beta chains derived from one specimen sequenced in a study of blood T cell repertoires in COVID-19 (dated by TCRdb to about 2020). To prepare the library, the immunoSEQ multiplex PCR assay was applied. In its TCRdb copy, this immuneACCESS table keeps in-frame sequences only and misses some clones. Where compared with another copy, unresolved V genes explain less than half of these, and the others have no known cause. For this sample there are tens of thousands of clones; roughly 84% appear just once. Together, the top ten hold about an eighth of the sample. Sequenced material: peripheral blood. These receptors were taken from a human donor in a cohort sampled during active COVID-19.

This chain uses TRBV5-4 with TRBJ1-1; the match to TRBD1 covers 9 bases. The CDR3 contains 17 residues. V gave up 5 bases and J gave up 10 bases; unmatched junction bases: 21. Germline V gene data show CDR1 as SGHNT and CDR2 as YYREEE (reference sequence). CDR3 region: CASRTTGTGPSLWGAFF. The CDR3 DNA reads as TGTGCCAGCAGGACCACCGGGACAGGGCCCTCATTGTGGGGAGCTTTCTTT.

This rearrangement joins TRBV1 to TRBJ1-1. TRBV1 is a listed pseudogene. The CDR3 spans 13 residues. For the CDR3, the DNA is TGCACCAGCAGCGGGGGGGAGAACACTGAAGCTTTCTTT. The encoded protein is CTSSGGENTEAFF.

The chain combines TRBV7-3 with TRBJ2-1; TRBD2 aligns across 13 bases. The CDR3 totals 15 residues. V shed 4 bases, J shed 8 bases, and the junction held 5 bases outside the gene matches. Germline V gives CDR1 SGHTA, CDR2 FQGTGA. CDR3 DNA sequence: TGTGCCAGCAGCTGGACTAGCGGGAGAAAGGATGAGCAGTTCTTC. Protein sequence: CASSWTSGRKDEQFF.

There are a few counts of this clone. CDR3 amino acids: CASSLQLRGGYTF. CDR3 nucleotide sequence: TGTGCCAGCAGCCTCCAATTACGGGGTGGCTACACCTTC. The V gene is TRBV7-9, the J gene TRBJ1-2; unclear D gene. V was shortened by 5 bases and J by 7 bases, with 14 bases between the two germline ends. The V gene's germline CDR1 is SEHNR and CDR2 FQNEAQ (reference sequence). CDR3 length: 13 amino acids. Filled out from reference TRBV7-9 and TRBJ1-2, the complete variable domain reads DTGVSQNPRHKITKRGQNVTFRCDPISEHNRLYWYRQTLGQGPEFLTYFQNEAQLEKSRLLSDRFSAERPKGSFSTLEIQRTEQGDSAMYLCASSLQLRGGYTFGSGTRLTVV.

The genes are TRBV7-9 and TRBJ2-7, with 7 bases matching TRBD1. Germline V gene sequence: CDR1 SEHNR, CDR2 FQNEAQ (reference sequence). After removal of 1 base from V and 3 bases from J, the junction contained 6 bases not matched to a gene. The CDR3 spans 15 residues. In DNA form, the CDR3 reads TGTGCCAGCAGCTTAGTAGGGACAGAGTACTACGAGCAGTACTTC. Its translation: CASSLVGTEYYEQYF.

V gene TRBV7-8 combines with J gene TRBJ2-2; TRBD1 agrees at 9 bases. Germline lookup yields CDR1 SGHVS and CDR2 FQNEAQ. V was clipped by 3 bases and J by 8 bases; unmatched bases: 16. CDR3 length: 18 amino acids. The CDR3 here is CASSLITRDRATRGELFF. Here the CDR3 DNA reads TGTGCCAGCAGCTTGATAACCCGGGACAGGGCAACAAGGGGGGAGCTGTTTTTT.

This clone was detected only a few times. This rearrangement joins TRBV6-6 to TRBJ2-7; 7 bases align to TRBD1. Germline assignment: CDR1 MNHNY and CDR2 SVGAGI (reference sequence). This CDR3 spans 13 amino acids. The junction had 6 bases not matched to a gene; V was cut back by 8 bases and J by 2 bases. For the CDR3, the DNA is TGTGCCAGCGGACAGGCCGCCACCTACGAGCAGTACTTC. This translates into CASGQAATYEQYF.

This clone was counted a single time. The CDR3 reads CAISESSGGSEQFF. The CDR3, as DNA: TGTGCCATCAGTGAGTCGTCGGGGGGCAGCGAGCAGTTCTTC. V gene TRBV10-3 combines with J gene TRBJ2-1; a weak D match, TRBD2 (7 bases). The germline V gene encodes CDR1 ENHRY and CDR2 SYGVKD. Trimming took 0 bases from V and 10 from J, leaving 13 bases between them. The CDR3 loop spans 14 amino acids.

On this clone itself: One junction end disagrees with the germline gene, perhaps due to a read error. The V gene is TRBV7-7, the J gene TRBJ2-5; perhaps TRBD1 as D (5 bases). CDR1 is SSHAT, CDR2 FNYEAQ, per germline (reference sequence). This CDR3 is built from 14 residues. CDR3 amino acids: CASSLGARQETQYF. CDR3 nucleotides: TGTGCTAGCAGCCTTGGGGCGAGACAAGAGACCCAGTACTTC.

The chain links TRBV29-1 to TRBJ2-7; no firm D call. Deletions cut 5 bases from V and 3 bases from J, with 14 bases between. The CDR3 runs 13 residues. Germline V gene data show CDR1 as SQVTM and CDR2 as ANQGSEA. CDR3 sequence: CSVLTTSDYEQYF. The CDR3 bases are TGCAGCGTTTTAACAACGTCCGACTACGAGCAGTACTTC.

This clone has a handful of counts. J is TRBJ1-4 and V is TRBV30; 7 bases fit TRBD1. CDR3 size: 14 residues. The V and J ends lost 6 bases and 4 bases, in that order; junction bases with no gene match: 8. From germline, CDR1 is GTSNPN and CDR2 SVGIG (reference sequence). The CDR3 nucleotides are TGTGCCTGCGACGAGGGACAGAGTAATGAAAAACTGTTTTTT. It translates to CACDEGQSNEKLFF.

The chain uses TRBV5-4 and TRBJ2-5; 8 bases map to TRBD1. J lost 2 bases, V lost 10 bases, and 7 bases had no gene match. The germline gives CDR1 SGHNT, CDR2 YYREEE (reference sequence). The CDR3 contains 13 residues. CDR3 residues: CAPSRDRQETQYF. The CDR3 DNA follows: TGTGCCCCCTCCCGGGACAGGCAAGAGACCCAGTACTTC.

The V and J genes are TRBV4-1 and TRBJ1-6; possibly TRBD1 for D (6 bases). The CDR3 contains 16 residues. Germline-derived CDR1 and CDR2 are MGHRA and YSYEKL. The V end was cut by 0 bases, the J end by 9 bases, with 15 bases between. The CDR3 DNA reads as TGCGCCAGCAGCCAAGATCATGGGGGGGGGCGTTCACCCCTCCACTTT. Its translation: CASSQDHGGGRSPLHF.

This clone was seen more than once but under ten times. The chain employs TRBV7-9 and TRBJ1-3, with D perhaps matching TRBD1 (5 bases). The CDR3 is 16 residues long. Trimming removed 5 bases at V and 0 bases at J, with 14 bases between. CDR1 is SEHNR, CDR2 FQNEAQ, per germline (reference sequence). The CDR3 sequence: CASSPDRKFSGNTIYF. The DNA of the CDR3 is TGTGCCAGCAGCCCAGACAGAAAATTCTCTGGAAACACCATATATTTT.

The CDR3 DNA reads as TGTGCCATCAGTGACTTCCCAGGGGCGAGGACAGATACGCAGTATTTT. Its translation is CAISDFPGARTDTQYF. The gene calls are TRBV10-3 and TRBJ2-3, with a possible D match to TRBD1 (6 bases). Trimming cost V 3 bases and J 3 bases, with 16 bases left between them. The length of the CDR3 is 16 residues. The V gene's germline CDR1 is ENHRY and CDR2 SYGVKD.

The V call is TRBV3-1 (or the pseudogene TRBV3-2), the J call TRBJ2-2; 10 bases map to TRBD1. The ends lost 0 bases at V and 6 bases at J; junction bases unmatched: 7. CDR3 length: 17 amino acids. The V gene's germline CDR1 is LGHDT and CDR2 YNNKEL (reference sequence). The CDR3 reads CASSQDNGDRGSGELFF. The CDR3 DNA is TGTGCCAGCAGCCAAGATAATGGGGACAGGGGCTCCGGGGAGCTGTTTTTT.

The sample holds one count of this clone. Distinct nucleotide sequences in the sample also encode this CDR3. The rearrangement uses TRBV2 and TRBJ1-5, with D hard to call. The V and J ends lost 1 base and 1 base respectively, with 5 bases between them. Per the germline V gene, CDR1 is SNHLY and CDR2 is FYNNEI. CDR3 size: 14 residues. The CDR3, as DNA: TGTGCCAGCAGTGAAGGTAGAAGCAATCAGCCCCAGCATTTT. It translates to CASSEGRSNQPQHF.

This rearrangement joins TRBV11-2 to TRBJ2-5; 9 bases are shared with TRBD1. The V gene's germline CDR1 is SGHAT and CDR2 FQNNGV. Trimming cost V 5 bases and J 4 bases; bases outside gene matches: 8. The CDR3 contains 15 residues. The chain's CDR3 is CASSPRDRVGETQYF. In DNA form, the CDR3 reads TGTGCCAGCAGCCCCCGGGACAGGGTGGGAGAGACCCAGTACTTC.

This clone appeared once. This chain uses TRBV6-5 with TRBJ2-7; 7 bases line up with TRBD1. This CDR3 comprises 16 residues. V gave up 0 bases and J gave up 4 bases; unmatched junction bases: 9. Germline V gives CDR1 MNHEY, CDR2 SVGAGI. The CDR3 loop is CASSYSFTDRLYEQYF. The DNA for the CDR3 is TGTGCCAGCAGTTACTCCTTCACGGACAGGTTATACGAGCAGTACTTC.

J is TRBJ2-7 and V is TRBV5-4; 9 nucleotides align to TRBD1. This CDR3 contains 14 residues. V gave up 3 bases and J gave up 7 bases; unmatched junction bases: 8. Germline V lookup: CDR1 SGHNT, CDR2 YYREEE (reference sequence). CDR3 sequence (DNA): TGTGCCAGCAGCTGGGACAGGGATTTGAAAGAGCAGTACTTC. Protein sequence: CASSWDRDLKEQYF.

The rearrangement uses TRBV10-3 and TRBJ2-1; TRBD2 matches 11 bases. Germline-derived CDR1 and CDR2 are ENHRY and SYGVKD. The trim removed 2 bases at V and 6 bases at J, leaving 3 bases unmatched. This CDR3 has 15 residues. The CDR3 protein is CAISEELAGVNEQFF. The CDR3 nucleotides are TGTGCCATCAGTGAGGAACTAGCGGGAGTCAATGAGCAGTTCTTC.

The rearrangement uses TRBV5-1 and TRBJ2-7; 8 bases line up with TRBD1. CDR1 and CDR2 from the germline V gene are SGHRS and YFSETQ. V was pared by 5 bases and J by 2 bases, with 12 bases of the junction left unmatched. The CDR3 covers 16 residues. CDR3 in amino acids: CASSRIGTGPPYEQYF. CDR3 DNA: TGCGCCAGCAGTCGAATAGGGACAGGACCACCCTACGAGCAGTACTTC.

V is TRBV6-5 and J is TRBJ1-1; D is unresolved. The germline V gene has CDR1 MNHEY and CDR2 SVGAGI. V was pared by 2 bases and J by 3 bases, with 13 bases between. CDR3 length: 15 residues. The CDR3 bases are TGTGCCAGCAGTTACGGTGCCCCAGCGGACACTGAAGCTTTCTTT. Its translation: CASSYGAPADTEAFF.

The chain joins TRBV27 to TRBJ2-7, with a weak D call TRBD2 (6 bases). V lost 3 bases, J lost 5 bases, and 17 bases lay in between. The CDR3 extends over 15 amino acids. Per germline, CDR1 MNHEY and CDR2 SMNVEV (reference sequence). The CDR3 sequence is CASSLRGGLLHEQYF. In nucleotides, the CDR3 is TGTGCCAGCAGTTTGAGGGGCGGACTACTACACGAGCAGTACTTC.

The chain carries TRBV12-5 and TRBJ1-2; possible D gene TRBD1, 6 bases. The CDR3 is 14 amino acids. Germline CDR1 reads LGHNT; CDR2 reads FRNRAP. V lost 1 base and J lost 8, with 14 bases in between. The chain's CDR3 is CASGLAPGTQGYTF. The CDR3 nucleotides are TGTGCTAGTGGTTTGGCCCCCGGGACACAGGGCTACACCTTC.

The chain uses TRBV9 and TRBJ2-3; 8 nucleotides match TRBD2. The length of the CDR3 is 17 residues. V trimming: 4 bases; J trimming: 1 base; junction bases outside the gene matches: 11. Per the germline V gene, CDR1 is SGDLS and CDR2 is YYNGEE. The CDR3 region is CASSLRGGAVRTDTQYF. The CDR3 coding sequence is TGTGCCAGCAGCCTCCGGGGGGGGGCGGTTCGCACAGATACGCAGTATTTT.

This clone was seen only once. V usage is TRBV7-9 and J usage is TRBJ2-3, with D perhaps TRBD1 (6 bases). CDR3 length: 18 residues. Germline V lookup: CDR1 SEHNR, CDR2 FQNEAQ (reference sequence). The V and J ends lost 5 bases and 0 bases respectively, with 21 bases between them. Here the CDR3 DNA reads TGTGCCAGCAGCCCCCCCGTAGGGACATCTACTAGCACAGATACGCAGTATTTT. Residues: CASSPPVGTSTSTDTQYF.

In nucleotides, the CDR3 is TGTGCCAGCAGCTCCACCCGGGACAGGGGTGCCGAGCAGTACTTC. It encodes CASSSTRDRGAEQYF. The chain recombines TRBV7-7 with TRBJ2-7; 10 bases map to TRBD1. The CDR3 sequence is 15 residues long. J was trimmed by 6 bases and V by 4 bases; bases with no gene match: 9. Per the germline V gene, CDR1 is SSHAT and CDR2 is FNYEAQ (reference sequence).

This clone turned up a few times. The CDR3 protein is CASSSSAGGNYGYTF. The CDR3 DNA is TGTGCCAGCAGCTCCTCGGCAGGGGGTAACTATGGCTACACCTTC. The chain links TRBV7-9 to TRBJ1-2; TRBD1 matches at 7 bases. This CDR3 is 15 amino acids long. Germline CDR1 and CDR2: SEHNR and FQNEAQ (reference sequence). The V and J ends lost 4 bases and 1 base, in that order; junction bases with no gene match: 6.

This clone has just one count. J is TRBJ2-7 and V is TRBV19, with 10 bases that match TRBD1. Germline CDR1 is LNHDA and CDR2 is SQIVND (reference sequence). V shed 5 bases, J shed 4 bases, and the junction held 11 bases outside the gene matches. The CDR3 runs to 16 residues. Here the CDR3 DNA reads TGTGCCAGTAGTGCAAAGATCGGACAGGGGGGTTACGAGCAGTACTTC. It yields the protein CASSAKIGQGGYEQYF.